What follows is one T cell receptor (beta chain) and its context. Its antigen has not been determined. Base qualities are not provided; no much larger clone lies one nucleotide away. Ficoll-Paque density gradient centrifugation was used to isolate PBMCs. This specimen belongs to a study of T-cell memory formation after mild COVID-19 (TCRdb year 2021). Background for the entire study: Most TCR sequence clusters were specific to one of the two donors. In a couple of donors, T-cell clones that expanded and contracted after mild COVID-19 were tracked by sequencing TCRalpha and TCRbeta repertoires over time. The cohort was made up of two young adult volunteers, one female and one male, who were previously healthy.

The sequencer listed for this sample is Illumina NovaSeq 6000. Using 5'RACE with constant-segment primers, TCRalpha and TCRbeta cDNA libraries were constructed, with sample barcodes and unique molecular identifiers added in the process. RNA was extracted from every sample with Trizol reagent. Libraries were amplified in two PCR steps, with a second sample barcode and Illumina TruSeq adapters added in the second step. Libraries were sequenced on an Illumina NovaSeq with 2 x 150 bp paired-end reads. The study's own analysis went as follows. The reads were demultiplexed and collapsed into UMI-guided consensus sequences using migec v1.2.7. Using mixcr v2.1.11, UMI consensuses were aligned to TRA and TRB V and J templates and then assembled into clonotypes. A clonotype was counted as expanded or contracted only if both edgeR and NoisET called the change significant, with noise models trained on biological replicates. For edgeR calls, the cutoffs were a false discovery rate-adjusted p below 0.01 and a log2 fold-change threshold of 1. PCA with hierarchical clustering of max-normalized trajectories of the 1000 most abundant clonotypes was used as exploratory dynamics analysis. Separately sequenced CD4+ and CD8+ repertoires were used to assign a CD4 or CD8 phenotype to each responding clone. The public reads were run again by TCRdb, first through fastp at Q25 and then through MiXCR, and only productive beta chains were kept. Here each entry gathers all rows of one CDR3 protein and keeps the most common genes and DNA. Clone size and V and J calls follow TCRdb, not the original study. This sample lists hundreds of thousands of distinct CDR3 sequences; roughly 18% were detected once. Around a fifth of the sample is taken by the ten largest.

CDR1 and CDR2 (MNHEY, SVGAGI) derive from the germline V gene. Clipping removes 2 bases from V and 0 bases from J, with 6 as the unmatched junction base count. The CDR3 goes from the cysteine to the phenylalanine over 17 residues. CDR3 DNA only is kept here, 51 bases in frame from base 1. Overall study results and their limits: Whether the second-wave clones peaking on day 37 were SARS-CoV-2 specific was not confirmed. Balanced CD4/CD8 phenotypes were observed for clones contracting from day 15 to 85, whereas a bias towards CD4+ was observed for a second wave of clones expanding from day 15 to 37. Contracting CD4+ clones turned up mainly in the CM and EM memory subsets, whereas EMRA was where CD8+ clones were enriched. The study covered only a couple of mild cases, and larger cohorts including severe cases with pre-infection samples were considered necessary. The detection of some responding clones in pre-infection memory suggests that pre-existing cross-reactive memory T cells joined the SARS-CoV-2 response.

The chain joins TRBV6-5 to TRBJ2-1, with 8 central nucleotides matching TRBD1. The sequenced sample was PBMCs or a T cell subset sorted from them (not recorded which). The sequence derives from a man aged 18 to 29 who had mild COVID-19 (a few samples of this study predate the infection). The sample titles of this study are shuffled in the database, so cell type and time point are left out; the donor was told from shared clones. The nucleotides are TGTGCCAGCAGTTACGGGACAGGCAGGGACTCCTACAATGAGCAGTTCTTC. The translation is CASSYGTGRDSYNEQFF.